This TCR beta chain was sequenced during a study of blood T cell repertoires in COVID-19. Study in general: COVID-19 samples from acute and convalescent phases originated in the United States, Italy and Spain. PBMCs, B-cell-depleted T cells, or T cells provided the cDNA or gDNA that made up the material.

The assay was immunoSEQ multiplex PCR, and TCRdb's table has in-frame clones only and misses some. The table lists about 280,000 clones, nearly 90% of them singletons. Looked up from germline, CDR1 is LNHDA and CDR2 is SQIVND (reference sequence). This CDR3 is built from 16 residues. With 8 bases clipped from V and 0 bases from J, the junction kept 9 bases outside the gene matches. The sequencing sample was made of peripheral blood. V is TRBV19 and J is TRBJ1-4, with 7 bases aligning to TRBD1. The receptor was isolated from a man between 18 and 29 years old with active or convalescent COVID-19. CDR3 loop: CASLRQGGATNEKLFF. In nucleotides, the CDR3 is TGTGCCAGTCTTCGACAGGGCGGTGCAACTAATGAAAAACTGTTTTTT.